Below are 29 T cell receptor beta chains sequenced from a single sample in a study of Tregs in tolerant kidney transplant recipients. Using immunoSEQ multiplex PCR, the repertoire was profiled, and TCRdb retains in-frame clones only, with some absent. The sample has around 66,000 clones; approximately 85% are singletons. This specimen consisted of Tregs from blood, obtained before the transplant. The receptors were gathered from a human donor who received a combined kidney and bone marrow transplant.

The V and J genes are TRBV7-8 and TRBJ1-2; D gene unclear. The CDR3 is 12 residues long. The ends were cut back, 4 bases at V and 4 bases at J, with 7 bases in the middle. Germline CDR1 is SGHVS and CDR2 is FQNEAQ. This CDR3 reads CASSSSGYGYTF. CDR3 in DNA: TGTGCCAGCAGCTCATCAGGCTATGGCTACACCTTC.

The chain links TRBV2 to TRBJ1-4; unclear D gene. V lost 5 bases and J 7 bases, leaving 11 bases between the germline ends. The CDR3 consists of 13 residues. Germline-derived CDR1 and CDR2 are SNHLY and FYNNEI. This CDR3 reads CASSSREGEKLFF. The CDR3 nucleotides read TGTGCCAGCAGTTCACGGGAGGGTGAAAAACTGTTTTTT. Full variable domain (missing parts from reference TRBV2 and TRBJ1-4): EPEVTQTPSHQVTQMGQEVILRCVPISNHLYFYWYRQILGQKVEFLVSFYNNEISEKSEIFDDQFSVERPDGSNFTLKIRSTKLEDSAMYFCASSSREGEKLFFGSGTQLSVL.

The rearrangement uses TRBV4-1 and TRBJ1-5; D call uncertain. Deletions cut 0 bases from V and 9 bases from J, with 9 bases between. The V gene's germline CDR1 is MGHRA and CDR2 YSYEKL. The CDR3 loop spans 13 amino acids. The CDR3 loop is CASSQDPSTPQHF. The CDR3 bases are TGCGCCAGCAGCCAAGACCCCTCAACGCCCCAGCATTTT.

This clone was seen only a few times. The chain employs TRBV7-9 and TRBJ2-1; D is unresolved. The V gene's germline CDR1 is SEHNR and CDR2 FQNEAQ (reference sequence). The V gene lost 4 bases and the J gene lost 6 bases, with 19 bases spanning the gap. CDR3 length: 16 amino acids. The CDR3 DNA sequence: TGTGCCAGCAGCTACCAACGGGCAGCTCTCATCAATGAGCAGTTCTTC. Protein sequence: CASSYQRAALINEQFF.

For the CDR3, the DNA is TGTGCCAGCAGCTTAGCAGGGACAGGGGTCTACGAGCAGTACTTC. This codes for CASSLAGTGVYEQYF. V is TRBV7-2 and J is TRBJ2-7; the match to TRBD1 covers 10 bases. This CDR3 region has 15 residues. Germline CDR1 SGHTA, CDR2 FQGNSA. V shed 0 bases, J shed 3 bases, and the junction held 2 bases outside the gene matches.

This chain uses TRBV2 with TRBJ1-4; no firm D call. Trimming left V 1 base short and J 11 bases short, with 17 bases between. The CDR3 spans 15 residues. Germline CDR1 SNHLY, CDR2 FYNNEI. This chain's CDR3 is CASSEEGPPVLKLFF. CDR3 nucleotide sequence: TGTGCCAGCAGTGAAGAAGGGCCTCCCGTCTTGAAACTGTTTTTT. Full variable domain (rest looked up from reference TRBV2 and TRBJ1-4): EPEVTQTPSHQVTQMGQEVILRCVPISNHLYFYWYRQILGQKVEFLVSFYNNEISEKSEIFDDQFSVERPDGSNFTLKIRSTKLEDSAMYFCASSEEGPPVLKLFFGSGTQLSVL.

V gene TRBV19 combines with J gene TRBJ1-1; 7 bases agree with TRBD1. Per the germline V gene, CDR1 is LNHDA and CDR2 is SQIVND (reference sequence). V lost 8 bases to trimming and J lost 5 bases; unmatched junction nucleotides: 8. There are 13 residues in the CDR3. For the CDR3, the DNA is TGTGCCAGTGAGGGGGCGGGGGTTACTGAAGCTTTCTTT. Amino acid sequence: CASEGAGVTEAFF.

J is TRBJ1-5 and V is TRBV25-1; TRBD1 aligns across 7 bases. The germline gives CDR1 MGHDK, CDR2 SYGVNS. With 6 bases clipped from V and 4 bases from J, the junction kept 9 bases outside the gene matches. The CDR3 runs 15 residues. The CDR3 here is CASSPAGTENQPQHF. DNA for the CDR3: TGTGCCAGCAGCCCGGCCGGGACAGAGAATCAGCCCCAGCATTTT.

The chain has TRBV5-4 and TRBJ2-1; 14 nucleotides line up with TRBD2. After removal of 1 base from V and 7 bases from J, the junction contained 7 bases not matched to a gene. CDR1 and CDR2 (germline): SGHNT, YYREEE (reference sequence). This CDR3 comprises 17 residues. CDR3 region: CASSLRRLAGGGNEQFF. CDR3 DNA: TGTGCCAGCAGCTTGCGAAGACTAGCGGGAGGGGGGAATGAGCAGTTCTTC.

The V and J genes are TRBV9 and TRBJ2-2, with D tentatively TRBD1 (6 bases). Germline CDR1 and CDR2: SGDLS and YYNGEE. Trimming removed 0 bases from V and 1 base from J, with 13 bases in between. The CDR3 sequence is 17 residues long. CDR3 loop: CASSVELGQRNTGELFF. The CDR3, as DNA: TGTGCCAGCAGCGTAGAATTGGGACAAAGGAACACCGGGGAGCTGTTTTTT.

The rearrangement joins TRBV5-1 to TRBJ2-1; a weak D match, TRBD2 (5 bases). Trimming removed 5 bases from V and 1 base from J, with 13 bases in between. The CDR3 spans 15 residues. Looked up from germline, CDR1 is SGHRS and CDR2 is YFSETQ. In DNA form, the CDR3 reads TGCGCCAGCAGGGGAGCGGCAGGATCCTACAATGAGCAGTTCTTC. This sequence encodes CASRGAAGSYNEQFF.

The CDR3: CASSGGGGTEAFF. The CDR3 DNA is TGCGCCAGCAGTGGGGGGGGTGGCACTGAAGCTTTCTTT. This sequence joins TRBV10-2 and TRBJ1-1; D may be TRBD1 (5 bases). From germline, CDR1 is WSHSY and CDR2 SAAADI. V lost 4 bases and J 4 bases, leaving 10 bases between the germline ends. The CDR3 is made up of 13 amino acids.

V gene TRBV25-1 combines with J gene TRBJ2-3; D is perhaps TRBD2 (6 bases). This CDR3 is 15 amino acids long. V lost 6 bases, J lost 6 bases, and 19 bases lay in between. The V gene's germline CDR1 is MGHDK and CDR2 SYGVNS. This chain's CDR3 is CASSRPEGFGDTQYF. CDR3 bases: TGTGCCAGCAGCAGACCGGAGGGGTTTGGGGATACGCAGTATTTT.

The V gene is TRBV25-1, the J gene TRBJ1-6; D call uncertain. V lost 2 bases to trimming and J lost 5 bases, with 16 bases between them. Germline values: CDR1 MGHDK, CDR2 SYGVNS. CDR3 length: 17 amino acids. The DNA for the CDR3 is TGTGCCAGCAGTGAAATGGGTTGGAAGAAAGATAATTCACCCCTCCACTTT. Amino acids: CASSEMGWKKDNSPLHF.

The genes are TRBV5-1 and TRBJ1-2, with D hard to call. V lost 1 base, J lost 2 bases, and 9 bases lay in between. This CDR3 region has 14 residues. Germline V lookup: CDR1 SGHRS, CDR2 YFSETQ. CDR3 amino acids: CASSLPTANYGYTF. As DNA, the CDR3 is TGCGCCAGCAGCTTGCCCACGGCGAACTATGGCTACACCTTC. Full variable domain (outside the CDR3, taken from reference TRBV5-1 and TRBJ1-2): KAGVTQTPRYLIKTRGQQVTLSCSPISGHRSVSWYQQTPGQGLQFLFEYFSETQRNKGNFPGRFSGRQFSNSRSEMNVSTLELGDSALYLCASSLPTANYGYTFGSGTRLTVV.

This clone has more than one count but fewer than ten. The rearrangement links TRBV28 to TRBJ2-7; 7 nucleotides agree with TRBD2. This CDR3 spans 13 amino acids. The germline gives CDR1 MDHEN, CDR2 SYDVKM. V shed 7 bases and J 3 bases; nucleotides not matched to a gene: 6. CDR3: CASKEAGSYEQYF. CDR3 sequence (DNA): TGTGCCAGCAAGGAAGCGGGGAGCTACGAGCAGTACTTC. The full variable domain, completed using reference TRBV28 and TRBJ2-7, is DVKVTQSSRYLVKRTGEKVFLECVQDMDHENMFWYRQDPGLGLRLIYFSYDVKMKEKGDIPEGYSVSREKKERFSLILESASTNQTSMYLCASKEAGSYEQYFGPGTRLTVT.

The chain combines TRBV10-3 with TRBJ2-7; either TRBD1 or TRBD2 may supply D (5 bases each). Trimming removed 10 bases at V and 3 bases at J, with 16 bases between. The V gene's germline CDR1 is ENHRY and CDR2 SYGVKD. CDR3 size: 13 residues. Written as DNA, the CDR3 is TGTGCCACAGCCCGGGACCTCATCTACGAGCAGTACTTC. It is translated as CATARDLIYEQYF.

This clone appeared a single time. This chain connects TRBV2 to TRBJ2-3; D possibly corresponds to TRBD1 (5 bases). This CDR3 spans 14 amino acids. Germline CDR1 reads SNHLY; CDR2 reads FYNNEI. Trimming pared 7 bases from V and 5 bases from J, leaving 16 bases between. The DNA for the CDR3 is TGTGCCAGCAAAATCAGGGTCGGTGGAGATACGCAGTATTTT. This codes for CASKIRVGGDTQYF.

This clone came up once. This rearrangement joins TRBV7-9 to TRBJ1-6; D may be TRBD1 (5 bases). Germline CDR1 reads SEHNR; CDR2 reads FQNEAQ (reference sequence). Trimming removed 4 bases from V and 8 bases from J, with 15 bases in between. This CDR3 has 15 residues. The CDR3 loop is CASSSPAGWDSPLHF. CDR3 in DNA: TGTGCCAGCAGCTCACCGGCAGGGTGGGATTCACCCCTCCACTTT.

The chain couples TRBV6-4 to TRBJ2-7; 10 positions agree with TRBD2. From germline, CDR1 is MRHNA and CDR2 SNTAGT. The CDR3 has 14 amino acids. Trimming took 5 bases from V and 7 from J; bases not matched to a gene: 8. The CDR3 DNA reads as TGTGCCAGCAGTCCCCCGGGACTAGCGTTTGAGCAGTACTTC. This encodes CASSPPGLAFEQYF.

The gene calls are TRBV27 and TRBJ1-5; TRBD1 matches at 11 bases. There are 15 residues in the CDR3. Germline CDR1 MNHEY, CDR2 SMNVEV (reference sequence). Trimming took 5 bases from V and 6 from J; bases not matched to a gene: 6. The CDR3: CASSGGTGGSQPQHF. In DNA form, the CDR3 reads TGTGCCAGCAGTGGGGGGACAGGGGGTAGTCAGCCCCAGCATTTT.

The V and J genes are TRBV2 and TRBJ2-7, with 8 bases aligning to TRBD1. CDR3 length equals 15 residues. The germline V gene has CDR1 SNHLY and CDR2 FYNNEI. The ends lost 3 bases at V and 7 bases at J; junction bases unmatched: 11. CDR3 bases: TGTGCCAGCAGTGATATTAGGCAGGGGGCCTGGGAGCAGTACTTC. The encoded protein is CASSDIRQGAWEQYF.

The genes are TRBV21-1 and TRBJ2-2; no DNA check was done on the table's D call, TRBD1. TRBV21-1 is a pseudogene. The length of the CDR3 is 17 residues. The CDR3 sequence is CASSMICRDRGCGELFF. CDR3 coding DNA: TGTGCCAGCAGCATGATTTGCCGGGACAGGGGTTGCGGGGAGCTGTTTTTT.

The chain joins TRBV6-1 to TRBJ2-1; 7 positions agree with TRBD2. Germline CDR1 MNHNS, CDR2 SASEGT. With 4 bases clipped from V and 7 bases from J, the junction kept 4 bases outside the gene matches. The CDR3 is 13 residues long. CDR3 DNA: TGTGCCAGCAGTGGGACTAGTTCGAATGAGCAGTTCTTC. It translates to CASSGTSSNEQFF.

This chain uses TRBV5-1 with TRBJ1-4; 7 bases match TRBD1. Unmatched junction bases numbered 9, after V lost 4 bases and J lost 6 bases. CDR3 length: 15 amino acids. Per the germline V gene, CDR1 is SGHRS and CDR2 is YFSETQ. DNA of the CDR3: TGCGCCAGCAGCACGGTGACAGGACAGGATGAAAAACTGTTTTTT. Translated, it gives CASSTVTGQDEKLFF.

This clone rates as medium-sized. The same CDR3 can be traced to other DNA sequences in this sample. The V and J genes are TRBV2 and TRBJ1-3; no firm D call. V gave up 5 bases and J gave up 0 bases, with 11 bases separating them. Germline V lookup: CDR1 SNHLY, CDR2 FYNNEI. The length of the CDR3 is 15 residues. Written as DNA, the CDR3 is TGTGCCAGCAGTCCTCAGAAGGGCTCTGGAAACACCATATATTTT. It encodes CASSPQKGSGNTIYF.

The CDR3 DNA reads TGTGCCAGCAGCTTATCGACGGACTGGTTTGAGGACAAACCCCACGAGCAGTACTTC. Protein product: CASSLSTDWFEDKPHEQYF. V gene TRBV7-9 combines with J gene TRBJ2-7, with D possibly being TRBD1 or TRBD2 (5 bases each). CDR1 and CDR2 from the germline V gene are SEHNR and FQNEAQ (reference sequence). The V gene lost 2 bases and the J gene lost 5 bases, with 28 bases spanning the gap. The CDR3 contains 19 residues.

The chain is built from TRBV6-5 and TRBJ2-2; possible D gene TRBD2, 5 bases. Per germline, CDR1 MNHEY and CDR2 SVGAGI. The CDR3 runs to 15 residues. Trimming removed 4 bases at V and 4 bases at J, with 13 bases between. In DNA, the CDR3 is TGTGCCAGCAGTTCCTCTCATCGGGGCACCGGGGAGCTGTTTTTT. Translating it yields CASSSSHRGTGELFF.

The V call is TRBV30, the J call TRBJ2-2; the match to TRBD1 covers 8 bases. Germline V gene lookup returns CDR1 GTSNPN and CDR2 SVGIG (reference sequence). V lost 0 bases, J lost 3 bases, and 12 bases stayed unmatched. The CDR3 consists of 18 residues. The CDR3 DNA reads as TGTGCCTGGAGTGTACCCCCCGAGCAGGGGGCTTACACCGGGGAGCTGTTTTTT. This codes for CAWSVPPEQGAYTGELFF.